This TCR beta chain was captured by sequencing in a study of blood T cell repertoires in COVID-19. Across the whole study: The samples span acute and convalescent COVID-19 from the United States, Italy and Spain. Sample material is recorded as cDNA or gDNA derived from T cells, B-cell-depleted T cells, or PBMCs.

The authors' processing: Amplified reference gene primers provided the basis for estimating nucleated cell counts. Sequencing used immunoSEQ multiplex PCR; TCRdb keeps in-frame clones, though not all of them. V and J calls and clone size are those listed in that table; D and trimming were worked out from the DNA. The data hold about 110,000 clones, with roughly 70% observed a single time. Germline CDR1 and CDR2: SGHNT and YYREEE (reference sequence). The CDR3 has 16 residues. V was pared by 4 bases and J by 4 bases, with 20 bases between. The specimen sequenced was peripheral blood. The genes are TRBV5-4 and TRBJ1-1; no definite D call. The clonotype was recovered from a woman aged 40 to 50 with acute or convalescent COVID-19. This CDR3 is CASSPEVSRAGTEAFF. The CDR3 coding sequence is TGTGCCAGCAGCCCGGAGGTGTCGAGAGCAGGCACTGAAGCTTTCTTT.